Listed here are 14 T cell receptor beta chains from one sample, sequenced in a study of CD8 T cells in ankylosing spondylitis. Study-wide findings and caveats: Ankylosing spondylitis blood appeared to carry a characteristic TCR beta motif of several highly homologous variants.

TCRdb called the 5' RACE reads again in MiXCR, with one record for every CDR3 protein. The data hold more than 500,000 distinct CDR3 sequences, with approximately 5.3% observed a single time. The antigens of these receptors remain unknown. Specimen: blood, either unsorted or a sorted T cell fraction (not recorded which). All receptors derive from a male donor with ankylosing spondylitis.

This clonotype was seen repeatedly, ten times or more. The chain uses TRBV7-9 and TRBJ2-2; TRBD1 or TRBD2 may be the D gene (5 bases each). V lost 2 bases and J lost 5, with 12 bases in between. The CDR3 length is 15 residues. Germline V CDR1 and CDR2: SEHNR, FQNEAQ (reference sequence). Written as DNA, the CDR3 is TGTGCCAGCAGCTTATTTGGGACCGGGACCGGGGAGCTGTTTTTT. Translated: CASSLFGTGTGELFF.

This chain links TRBV7-9 with TRBJ2-3; D remains ambiguous. CDR1 is SEHNR, CDR2 FQNEAQ, per germline (reference sequence). This CDR3 comprises 14 residues. Deletions cut 1 base from V and 1 base from J, with 6 bases between. The chain's CDR3 is CASSLELRTDTQYF. Written as DNA, the CDR3 is TGTGCCAGCAGCTTAGAGCTGCGCACAGATACGCAGTATTTT.

Many counts were recorded for this clonotype. The J gene is TRBJ1-3, the V gene TRBV4-3; unclear D gene. V lost 0 bases, J lost 4 bases, and 13 bases lay in between. Germline V gene lookup returns CDR1 LGHNA and CDR2 YSLEER. The CDR3 runs to 16 residues. The CDR3 DNA is TGCGCCAGCAGCCAAGATACAAGCAATTGGGGAAACACCATATATTTT. This sequence encodes CASSQDTSNWGNTIYF.

This chain links TRBV19 with TRBJ2-1; the D gene could be TRBD1 or TRBD2 (7 bases each). This CDR3 is 14 amino acids long. The ends were cut back, 6 bases at V and 7 bases at J, with 16 bases in the middle. Germline-derived CDR1 and CDR2 are LNHDA and SQIVND (reference sequence). The chain's CDR3 is CASRSGTAGNEQFF. CDR3 DNA sequence: TGTGCCAGTAGATCCGGGACAGCGGGGAATGAGCAGTTCTTC.

This clonotype was seen many times. The J gene is TRBJ2-1, the V gene TRBV29-1, with 9 bases fitting TRBD2. In germline, CDR1 is SQVTM, CDR2 ANQGSEA. The trim removed 3 bases at V and 4 bases at J, leaving 10 bases unmatched. CDR3 size: 16 residues. In DNA form, the CDR3 reads TGCAGCGTTGACACTATTGGCGGGAGGGTTTACAATGAGCAGTTCTTC. It translates to CSVDTIGGRVYNEQFF.

This clonotype has ten or more counts. The gene calls are TRBV20-1 and TRBJ2-7; TRBD1 or TRBD2 may be the D gene (5 bases each). V shed 3 bases and J shed 6 bases, with 18 bases lying between them. The germline CDR1 and CDR2 sequences are DFQATT and SNEGSKA (reference sequence). This CDR3 has 14 residues. The CDR3: CSASKGRGVGEQYF. The CDR3 region has the DNA TGCAGTGCTAGTAAGGGGAGAGGGGTGGGCGAGCAGTACTTC.

This clonotype came up many times. The rearrangement joins TRBV7-3 to TRBJ1-1; D uncertain. V lost 5 bases to trimming and J lost 4 bases, with 11 bases between them. Germline-derived CDR1 and CDR2 are SGHTA and FQGTGA. The CDR3 totals 13 residues. The CDR3 DNA sequence: TGTGCCAGCAGCCTGACAACTAGCACTGAAGCTTTCTTT. Translated, it gives CASSLTTSTEAFF.

Many counts were recorded for this clonotype. This chain joins TRBV7-9 and TRBJ1-1, with D unresolved. The CDR3 is 16 residues long. Trimming removed 0 bases at V and 8 bases at J, with 19 bases between. In germline, CDR1 is SEHNR, CDR2 FQNEAQ (reference sequence). CDR3 sequence: CASSLALGRGAGEAFF. The CDR3 region has the DNA TGTGCCAGCAGCTTAGCGCTGGGCCGGGGAGCGGGCGAAGCTTTCTTT.

This clonotype has a count of ten or more. The chain is built from TRBV20-1 and TRBJ1-2, with TRBD1 as a possible D gene (6 bases). CDR1 is DFQATT and CDR2 is SNEGSKA in the germline V gene (reference sequence). V gave up 5 bases and J gave up 8 bases, with 15 bases separating them. The CDR3 extends over 12 amino acids. Here the CDR3 DNA reads TGCAGTGCTCCTACAGGGTTTGGCGGCTACACCTTC. Amino acid sequence: CSAPTGFGGYTF.

The genes are TRBV4-3 and TRBJ2-7; D may match TRBD1 or TRBD2 (5 bases each). Germline lookup yields CDR1 LGHNA and CDR2 YSLEER. This CDR3 is built from 15 residues. V lost 1 base to trimming and J lost 5 bases, with 15 bases between them. CDR3 DNA: TGCGCCAGCAGCCAAGGAAGGGGAGTGGGTAACGAGCAGTACTTC. This encodes CASSQGRGVGNEQYF.

This clonotype was seen at least ten times. This CDR3 is CASSPRDSTGELFF. CDR3 sequence (DNA): TGTGCCAGCAGCCCACGGGACTCCACCGGGGAGCTGTTTTTT. The chain recombines TRBV3-1 with TRBJ2-2; tentatively, D is TRBD2 (6 bases). V dropped 4 bases and J dropped 4 bases, with 10 bases sitting between them. This CDR3 comprises 14 residues. CDR1 is LGHDT and CDR2 is YNNKEL in the germline V gene (reference sequence).

This clonotype was seen ten or more times. The gene calls are TRBV10-3 and TRBJ2-5, with TRBD1 identical over 9 bases. CDR3 size: 13 residues. Germline CDR1 ENHRY, CDR2 SYGVKD. With 10 bases clipped from V and 5 bases from J, the junction kept 8 bases outside the gene matches. The CDR3 region has the DNA TGTGCCACCGGACAGGGGCCCGGGGAGACCCAGTACTTC. Translating it yields CATGQGPGETQYF.

This clonotype was seen repeatedly, ten times or more. The J gene is TRBJ1-1, the V gene TRBV29-1; D possibly corresponds to TRBD1 (6 bases). Trimming shortened V by 6 bases and J by 10 bases, and 18 bases separated the two germline ends. Germline V gene data show CDR1 as SQVTM and CDR2 as ANQGSEA. This CDR3 contains 12 residues. This CDR3 reads CSVGNPGDRAFF. The CDR3 nucleotides are TGCAGCGTCGGAAACCCAGGGGACCGAGCTTTCTTT. The whole variable domain, remainder taken from reference TRBV29-1 and TRBJ1-1, is SAVISQKPSRDICQRGTSLTIQCQVDSQVTMMFWYRQQPGQSLTLIATANQGSEATYESGFVIDKFPISRPNLTFSTLTVSNMSPEDSSIYLCSVGNPGDRAFFGQGTRLTVV.

This clonotype was picked up many times. This chain connects TRBV4-1 to TRBJ2-3; D may be TRBD1 (5 bases). This CDR3 is built from 15 residues. Looked up from germline, CDR1 is MGHRA and CDR2 is YSYEKL. With 1 base removed from V and 3 bases from J, the gap between germline ends came to 11 bases. CDR3: CASSQVGVRTDTQYF. The CDR3 nucleotides read TGCGCCAGCAGCCAAGTAGGGGTGAGGACAGATACGCAGTATTTT.